This TCR beta chain was sequenced for a study of post-analysis software for immune sequencing data. Unique molecular identifiers featured in each of the TCR beta cDNA libraries. Each CDR3 protein is one row after TCRdb ran MiXCR on the PCR reads. The sample yields 740,000 or so distinct CDR3 sequences, approximately 50% seen once. Worth noting for this clonotype: Its matching antigen is unknown.

Findings of the study overall: Patients carried a handful of TRBV segments more frequently than controls did, and TRBV5-6, TRBV5-1 and TRBV20-1 were among them.

Germline loops: CDR1 SGHRS, CDR2 YFSETQ. CDR3 length equals 14 residues. V was clipped by 4 bases and J by 1 base, with 11 bases between them. The chain couples TRBV5-1 to TRBJ1-1, with no clear D. The specimen was blood. The clonotype comes from a girl aged 5-17 years with multiple sclerosis. The CDR3 reads CASSGELTNTEAFF. As DNA, the CDR3 is TGCGCCAGCAGCGGGGAACTGACGAACACTGAAGCTTTCTTT.